This TCR beta chain was identified in a study of shared clonotypes between healthy human individuals (TCRdb year 2020). Background on the whole study: The cohort included a few men and a couple of women between 18 and 49 years of age. For each donor, three plates each were used for CD4 naive and CD4 memory, two plates were used for CD8 naive, and one plate was used for CD8 memory. To estimate repertoire size and how much clonotypes are shared between individuals, the study performed deep sequencing of blood TCR repertoires from a few healthy adults. Libraries were prepared and TCR repertoires were sequenced by different laboratories using diverse techniques, in order to increase sequencing depth and limit assay-specific biases. Per donor, leukapheresis produced somewhere between about 0.94 and 9 billion PBMCs.

CD8 naive samples consisted of CD45RO-negative cells that were positively selected for CCR7, yielding a CD45RA+CCR7+ population without TemRA cells. The donors were healthy, HIV-negative adults who had no recently reported acute infections or vaccinations. All donors were Caucasian adults living in Nashville, Tennessee, USA. Blood was collected by leukapheresis, and PBMCs were isolated by Ficoll-Histopaque density gradient centrifugation and then cryopreserved in liquid nitrogen vapor phase. Analytical flow cytometry was used to check the purity and quantity of every magnetically sorted T cell population. From each sorted fraction, genomic DNA was isolated and quantified by UV absorbance on a Nanodrop 2000c. Using the deep immunoSEQ assay, TCR CDR3 regions were amplified from genomic DNA by multiplex PCR. Extracted genomic DNA from each cell subset was distributed evenly across all wells of several immunoSEQ 96-well plates, and each plate was treated as a replicate. For sorted subsets, roughly 200 ng of genomic DNA, equivalent to 25,000 to 35,000 T cell genomes, went into each replicate PCR. The purified libraries were quantified using a Qubit 3.0 fluorometer, sized with a Bioanalyzer 2100, and then quantified again using the KAPA Library Quantification kit. Every immunoSEQ 96-well plate was sequenced on a dedicated single-read 150-cycle Illumina NextSeq 550 flow cell. As for the original processing: Because the immunoSEQ output held only junctional sequences and lacked quality scores, the filtering could not match the filtering applied to full-length reads. Sequences were annotated with PyIR, a Python wrapper for IgBLAST v1.9, using IMGT germline references to assign V/J genes and CDR3. Reads were removed for weak V/J assignments (E-value above 1e-6), missing CDR3, stop codons, out-of-frame junctions, or ambiguous translated residues. A V3J clonotype was defined by an identical inferred V gene, J gene, and CDR3 amino acid sequence. The percentage overlap between two repertoires was calculated by dividing the number of shared unique clonotypes by the size of the smaller repertoire. Richness of each repertoire was evaluated using RTK rarefaction, the Chao1 estimator, and Recon v2.1 estimates of unobserved clonotypes. For all TCRbeta clonotypes obtained by the gDNA method from several donors, generation probabilities were computed with OLGA. Imported from immuneACCESS, the table was reduced by TCRdb to in-frame sequences with V and J called. These copies leave out some clones; in studies compared against another copy, an unresolved V gene accounts for under half, and the cause of the remainder is not known. V and J calls and clone size follow that table, whereas D and trimming were derived from the DNA. The sample has 1.5 million to 2.5 million clones on record, around 96% of them singletons. Jointly, the top ten make up 1% to 1.5% of the sample.

Ends trimmed: V by 5 bases, J by 6 bases; bases unmatched to a gene: 5. Its CDR3 holds 13 amino acids, cysteine through phenylalanine. Of all the DNA, just the CDR3 is kept, 39 bases in frame from base 1. From a lookup of the germline V gene, CDR1 and CDR2 are SGDLS and YYNGEE. Notes on this clone: This clone's antigen is unknown. Base qualities were left out, and no much larger clone turns up one base away.

What the study reported, not specific to this receptor: Based on pairwise subsampling, the degree of clonotype sharing among donors was expected to be affected by sequencing depth. Across four donors, around 5.4% of naive CD4, 3.5% of naive CD8, 2% to 2.5% of memory CD4, and 0.4% of memory CD8 clonotypes were shared. Larger estimated clonotype richness was generally found for naive subsets than for memory subsets. Sampling was restricted to blood, and TCR repertoires in tissues likely differ from the TCR repertoires found in blood. Higher generation probabilities were observed for clonotypes shared by all four sorted-subset donors than for non-shared clonotypes. Because the study included a small number of donors, the genetic and exposure-history diversity represented was limited. Incomplete sequencing was indicated by rarefaction of sorted-subset datasets, despite the large sequencing depth.

The sequence is built from TRBV9 and TRBJ2-1; the junction holds 7 bases that match TRBD1. What was sequenced was naive CD8+ T cells sorted from blood. Interpreted using the paper, the cell subset or site label stands for: CD45RA+CCR7+. The source is a man between 18 and 35 years old in good health. This receptor has the CDR3 CASRGPGGNEQFF. In nucleotide form, the sequence is TGTGCCAGCAGAGGTCCAGGGGGCAATGAGCAGTTCTTC.